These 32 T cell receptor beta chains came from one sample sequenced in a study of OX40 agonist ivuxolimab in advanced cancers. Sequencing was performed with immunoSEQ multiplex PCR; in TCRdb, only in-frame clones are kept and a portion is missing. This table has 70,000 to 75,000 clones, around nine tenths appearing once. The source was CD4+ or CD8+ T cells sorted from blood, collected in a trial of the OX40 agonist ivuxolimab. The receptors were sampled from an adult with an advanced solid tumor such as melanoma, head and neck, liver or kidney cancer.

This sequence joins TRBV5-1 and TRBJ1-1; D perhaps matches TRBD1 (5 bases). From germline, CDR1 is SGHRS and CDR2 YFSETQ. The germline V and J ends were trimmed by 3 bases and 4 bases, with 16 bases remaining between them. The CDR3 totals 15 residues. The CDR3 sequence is CASSSGPAGGTEAFF. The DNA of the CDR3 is TGCGCCAGCAGCTCGGGGCCGGCAGGAGGCACTGAAGCTTTCTTT.

CDR3 loop: CASRRTENIQYF. The CDR3 DNA sequence: TGTGCCAGCAGACGGACTGAAAACATTCAGTACTTC. This rearrangement joins TRBV11-2 to TRBJ2-4; a weak D match, TRBD2 (5 bases). Germline V gives CDR1 SGHAT, CDR2 FQNNGV. This CDR3 contains 12 residues. Trimming left V 6 bases short and J 5 bases short, with 8 bases between.

Here the CDR3 DNA reads TGTGCCAGTAGTATCGGCCCCGAGGATGAAAAACTGTTTTTT. Protein sequence: CASSIGPEDEKLFF. The chain combines TRBV19 with TRBJ1-4; D gene unclear. Germline V gene lookup returns CDR1 LNHDA and CDR2 SQIVND (reference sequence). Trimming removed 3 bases from V and 6 bases from J, with 11 bases in between. CDR3 length: 14 amino acids.

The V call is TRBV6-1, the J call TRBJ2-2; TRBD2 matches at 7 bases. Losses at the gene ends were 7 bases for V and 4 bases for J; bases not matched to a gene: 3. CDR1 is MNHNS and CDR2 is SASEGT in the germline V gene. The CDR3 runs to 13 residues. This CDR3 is CASTSGGTGELFF. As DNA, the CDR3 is TGTGCCAGCACCTCGGGGGGCACCGGGGAGCTGTTTTTT.

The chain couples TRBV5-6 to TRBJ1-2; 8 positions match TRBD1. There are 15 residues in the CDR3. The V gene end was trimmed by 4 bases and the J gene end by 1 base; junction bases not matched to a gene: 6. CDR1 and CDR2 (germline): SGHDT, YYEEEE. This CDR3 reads CASSPVDRDNYGYTF. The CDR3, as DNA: TGTGCCAGCAGCCCTGTGGACAGGGATAACTATGGCTACACCTTC.

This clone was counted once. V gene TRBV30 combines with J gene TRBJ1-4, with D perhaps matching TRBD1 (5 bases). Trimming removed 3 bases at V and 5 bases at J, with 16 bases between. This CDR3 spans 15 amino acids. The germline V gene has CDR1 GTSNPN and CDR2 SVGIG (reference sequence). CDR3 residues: CAWSASGAGNEKLFF. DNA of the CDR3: TGTGCCTGGAGCGCCTCCGGGGCGGGCAATGAAAAACTGTTTTTT.

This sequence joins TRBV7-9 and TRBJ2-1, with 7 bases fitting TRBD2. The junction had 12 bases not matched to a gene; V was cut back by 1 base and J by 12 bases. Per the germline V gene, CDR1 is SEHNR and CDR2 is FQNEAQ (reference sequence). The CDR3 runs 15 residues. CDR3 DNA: TGTGCCAGCAGCTTAGAACTAGCGCGAAAAAGTGGGCAGTTCTTC. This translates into CASSLELARKSGQFF.

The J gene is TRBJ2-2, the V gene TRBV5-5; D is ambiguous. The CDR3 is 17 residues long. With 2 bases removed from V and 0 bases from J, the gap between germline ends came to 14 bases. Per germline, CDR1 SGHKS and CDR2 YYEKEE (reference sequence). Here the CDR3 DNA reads TGTGCCAGCAGCTTTTTAAGTCTCATCGCGAACACCGGGGAGCTGTTTTTT. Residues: CASSFLSLIANTGELFF.

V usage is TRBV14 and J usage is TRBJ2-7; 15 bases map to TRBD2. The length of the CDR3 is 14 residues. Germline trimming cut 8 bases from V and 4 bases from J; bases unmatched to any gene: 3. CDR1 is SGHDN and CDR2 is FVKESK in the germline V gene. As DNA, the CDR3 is TGTGCCAGCGGACTAGCGGGAGGGCCGTACGAGCAGTACTTC. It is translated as CASGLAGGPYEQYF.

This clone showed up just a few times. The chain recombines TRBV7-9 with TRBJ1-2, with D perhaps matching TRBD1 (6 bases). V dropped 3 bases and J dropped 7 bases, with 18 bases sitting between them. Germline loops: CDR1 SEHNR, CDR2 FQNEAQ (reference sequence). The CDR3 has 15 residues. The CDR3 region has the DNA TGTGCCAGCAGCTTCTTCGGGGGCCCGCTGGGTGGCTACACCTTC. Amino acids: CASSFFGGPLGGYTF.

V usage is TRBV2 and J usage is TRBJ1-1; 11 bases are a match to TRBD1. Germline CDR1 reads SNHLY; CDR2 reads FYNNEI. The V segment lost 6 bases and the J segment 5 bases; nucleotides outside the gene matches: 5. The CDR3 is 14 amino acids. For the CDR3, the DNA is TGTGCCAGCAGAAGCGGGACAGGGGGGACTGAAGCTTTCTTT. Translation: CASRSGTGGTEAFF.

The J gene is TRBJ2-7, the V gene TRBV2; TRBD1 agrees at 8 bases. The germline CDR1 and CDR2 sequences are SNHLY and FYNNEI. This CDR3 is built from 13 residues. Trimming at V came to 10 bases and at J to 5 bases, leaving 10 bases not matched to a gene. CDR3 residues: CATKTGVLDEQYF. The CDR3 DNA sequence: TGTGCCACCAAGACAGGGGTCCTTGACGAGCAGTACTTC.

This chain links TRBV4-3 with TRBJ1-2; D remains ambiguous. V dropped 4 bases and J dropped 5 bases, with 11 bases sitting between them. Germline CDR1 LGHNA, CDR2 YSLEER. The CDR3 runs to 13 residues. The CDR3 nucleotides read TGCGCCAGCAGCCCGGCAAGAAATTATGGCTACACCTTC. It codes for CASSPARNYGYTF.

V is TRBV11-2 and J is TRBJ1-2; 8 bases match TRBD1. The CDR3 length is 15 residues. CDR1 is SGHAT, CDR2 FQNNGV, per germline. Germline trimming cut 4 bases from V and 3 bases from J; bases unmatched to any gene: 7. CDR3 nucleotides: TGTGCCAGCAGCTCCCAGGGGGCTGCGCACTATGGCTACACCTTC. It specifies CASSSQGAAHYGYTF.

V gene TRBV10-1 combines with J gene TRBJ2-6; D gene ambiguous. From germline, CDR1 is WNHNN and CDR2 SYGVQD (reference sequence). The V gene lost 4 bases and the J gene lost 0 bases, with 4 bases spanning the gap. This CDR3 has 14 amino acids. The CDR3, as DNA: TGCGCCAGCAGTGCATACTCTGGGGCCAACGTCCTGACTTTC. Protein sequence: CASSAYSGANVLTF.

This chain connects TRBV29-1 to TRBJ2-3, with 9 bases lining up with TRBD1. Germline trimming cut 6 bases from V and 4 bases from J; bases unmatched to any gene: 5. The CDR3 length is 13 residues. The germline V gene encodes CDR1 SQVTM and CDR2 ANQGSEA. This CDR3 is CSVSRQGADTQYF. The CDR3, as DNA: TGCAGCGTATCAAGACAGGGGGCAGATACGCAGTATTTT.

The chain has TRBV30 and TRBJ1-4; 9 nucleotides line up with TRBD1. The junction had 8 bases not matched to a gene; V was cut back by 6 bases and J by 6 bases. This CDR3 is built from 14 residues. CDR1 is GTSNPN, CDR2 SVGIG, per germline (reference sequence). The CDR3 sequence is CACFPGQGDEKLFF. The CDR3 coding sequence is TGTGCCTGCTTTCCGGGACAGGGAGATGAAAAACTGTTTTTT.

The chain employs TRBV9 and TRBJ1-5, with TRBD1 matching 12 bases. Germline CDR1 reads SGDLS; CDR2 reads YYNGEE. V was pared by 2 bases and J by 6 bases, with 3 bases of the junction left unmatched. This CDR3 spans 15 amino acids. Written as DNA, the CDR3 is TGTGCCAGCAGCGTCGGGACAGGGGGCGGTCAGCCCCAGCATTTT. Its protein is CASSVGTGGGQPQHF.

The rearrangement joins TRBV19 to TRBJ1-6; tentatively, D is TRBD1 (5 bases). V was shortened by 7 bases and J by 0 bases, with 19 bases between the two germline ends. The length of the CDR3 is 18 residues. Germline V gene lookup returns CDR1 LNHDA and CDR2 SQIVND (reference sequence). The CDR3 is CASTLYWDASSYNSPLHF. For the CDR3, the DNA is TGTGCCAGTACACTCTACTGGGACGCCAGCTCCTATAATTCACCCCTCCACTTT.

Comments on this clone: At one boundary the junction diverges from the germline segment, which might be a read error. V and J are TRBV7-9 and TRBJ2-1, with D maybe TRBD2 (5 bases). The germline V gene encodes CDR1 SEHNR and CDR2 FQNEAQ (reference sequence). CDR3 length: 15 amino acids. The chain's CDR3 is CASSSTLPRASSLVF. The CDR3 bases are TGTGCCAGCAGCTCCACCCTCCCCCGAGCATCTTCACTAGTCTTC.

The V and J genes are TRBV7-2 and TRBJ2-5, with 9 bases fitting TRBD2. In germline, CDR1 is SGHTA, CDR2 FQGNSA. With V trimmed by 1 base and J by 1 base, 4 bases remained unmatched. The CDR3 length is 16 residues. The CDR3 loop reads CASSLEASGTQETQYF. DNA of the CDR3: TGTGCCAGCAGCTTAGAGGCTAGCGGGACCCAAGAGACCCAGTACTTC.

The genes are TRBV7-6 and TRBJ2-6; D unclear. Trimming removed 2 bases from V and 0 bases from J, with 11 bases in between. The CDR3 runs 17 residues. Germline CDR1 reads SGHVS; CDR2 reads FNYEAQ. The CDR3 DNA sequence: TGTGCCAGCAGCTTACTCCCTCGTCGCTCTGGGGCCAACGTCCTGACTTTC. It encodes CASSLLPRRSGANVLTF.

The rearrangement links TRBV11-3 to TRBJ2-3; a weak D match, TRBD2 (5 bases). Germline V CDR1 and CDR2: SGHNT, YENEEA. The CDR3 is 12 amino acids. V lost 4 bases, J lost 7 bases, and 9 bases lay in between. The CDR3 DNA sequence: TGTGCCAGCAGCTCTACTAGAAATACGCAGTATTTT. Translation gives CASSSTRNTQYF. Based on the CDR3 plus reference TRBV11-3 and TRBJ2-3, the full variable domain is EAGVVQSPRYKIIEKKQPVAFWCNPISGHNTLYWYLQNLGQGPELLIRYENEEAVDDSQLPKDRFSAERLKGVDSTLKIQPAELGDSAVYLCASSSTRNTQYFGPGTRLTVL.

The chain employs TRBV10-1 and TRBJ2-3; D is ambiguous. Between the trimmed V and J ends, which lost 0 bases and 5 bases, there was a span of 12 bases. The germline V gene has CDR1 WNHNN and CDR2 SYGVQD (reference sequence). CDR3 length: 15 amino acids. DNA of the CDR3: TGCGCCAGCAGTGAGTCGAGGATGGGGATAGATACGCAGTATTTT. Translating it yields CASSESRMGIDTQYF.

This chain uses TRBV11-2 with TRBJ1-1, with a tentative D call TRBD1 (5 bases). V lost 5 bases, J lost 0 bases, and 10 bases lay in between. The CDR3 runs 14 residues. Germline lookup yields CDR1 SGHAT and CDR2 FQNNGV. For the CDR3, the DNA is TGTGCCAGCAGCCATAGACAGTTGAACACTGAAGCTTTCTTT. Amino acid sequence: CASSHRQLNTEAFF.

The DNA of the CDR3 is TGTGCCAGTAGTATCGGTCTGCTACGCTCTGGGGCCAACGTCCTGACTTTC. Its protein is CASSIGLLRSGANVLTF. The chain couples TRBV19 to TRBJ2-6; no definite D call. The germline V gene encodes CDR1 LNHDA and CDR2 SQIVND (reference sequence). The CDR3 spans 17 residues. V dropped 3 bases and J dropped 0 bases, with 12 bases sitting between them.

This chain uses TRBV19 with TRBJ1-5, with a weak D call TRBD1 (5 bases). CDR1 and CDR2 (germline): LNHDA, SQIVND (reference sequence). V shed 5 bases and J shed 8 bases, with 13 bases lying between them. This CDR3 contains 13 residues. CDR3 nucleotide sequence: TGTGCCAGTAGTGGTCAGGGCAGGGAGCCCCAGCATTTT. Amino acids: CASSGQGREPQHF.

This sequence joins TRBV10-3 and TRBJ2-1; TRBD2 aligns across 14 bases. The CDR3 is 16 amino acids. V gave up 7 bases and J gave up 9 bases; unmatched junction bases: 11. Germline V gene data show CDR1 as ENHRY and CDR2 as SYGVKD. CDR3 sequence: CAITRAGLAGGGEQFF. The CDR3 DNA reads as TGTGCCATCACCCGGGCTGGACTAGCGGGAGGTGGTGAGCAGTTCTTC.

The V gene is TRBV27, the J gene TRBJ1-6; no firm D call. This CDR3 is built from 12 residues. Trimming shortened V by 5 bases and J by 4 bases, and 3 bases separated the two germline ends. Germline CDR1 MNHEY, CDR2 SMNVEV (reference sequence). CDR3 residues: CASSLYNSPLHF. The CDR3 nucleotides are TGTGCCAGCAGTCTTTATAATTCACCCCTCCACTTT.

The CDR3 protein is CASSASTGRGVSYNEQFF. CDR3 DNA: TGTGCCAGCAGCGCCTCGACAGGGAGGGGGGTCTCCTACAATGAGCAGTTCTTC. This chain joins TRBV9 and TRBJ2-1, with D perhaps given as TRBD1 or TRBD2 (7 bases each). Trimming removed 3 bases from V and 0 bases from J, with 19 bases in between. The CDR3 totals 18 residues. From germline, CDR1 is SGDLS and CDR2 YYNGEE.

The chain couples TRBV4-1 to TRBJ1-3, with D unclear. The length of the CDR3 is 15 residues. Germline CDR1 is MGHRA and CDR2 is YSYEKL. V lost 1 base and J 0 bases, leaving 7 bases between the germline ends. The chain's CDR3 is CASSQGWGSGNTIYF. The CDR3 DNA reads TGCGCCAGCAGCCAAGGGTGGGGCTCTGGAAACACCATATATTTT.

CDR3 protein: CASSPRRMSSYEQYF. In nucleotides, the CDR3 is TGTGCCAGTAGTCCTAGACGGATGAGCTCCTACGAGCAGTACTTC. The chain couples TRBV19 to TRBJ2-7, with D unclear. The germline gives CDR1 LNHDA, CDR2 SQIVND (reference sequence). This CDR3 is built from 15 residues. Trimming pared 5 bases from V and 0 bases from J, leaving 14 bases between.